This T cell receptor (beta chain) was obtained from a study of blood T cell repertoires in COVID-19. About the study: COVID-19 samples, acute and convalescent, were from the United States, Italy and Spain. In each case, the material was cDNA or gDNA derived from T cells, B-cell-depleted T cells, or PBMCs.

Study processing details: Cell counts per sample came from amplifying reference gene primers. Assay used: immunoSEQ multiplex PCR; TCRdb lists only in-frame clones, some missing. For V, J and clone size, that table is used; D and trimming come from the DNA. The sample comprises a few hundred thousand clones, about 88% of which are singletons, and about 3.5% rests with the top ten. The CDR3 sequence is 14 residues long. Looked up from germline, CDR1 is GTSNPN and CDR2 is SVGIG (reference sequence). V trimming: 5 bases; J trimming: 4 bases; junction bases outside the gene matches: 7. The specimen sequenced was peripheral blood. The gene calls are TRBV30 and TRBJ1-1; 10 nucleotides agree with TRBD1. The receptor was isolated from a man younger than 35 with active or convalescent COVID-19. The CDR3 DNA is TGTGCCTGGGGTTGGGGGACAGGGGTCACTGAAGCTTTCTTT. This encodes CAWGWGTGVTEAFF.